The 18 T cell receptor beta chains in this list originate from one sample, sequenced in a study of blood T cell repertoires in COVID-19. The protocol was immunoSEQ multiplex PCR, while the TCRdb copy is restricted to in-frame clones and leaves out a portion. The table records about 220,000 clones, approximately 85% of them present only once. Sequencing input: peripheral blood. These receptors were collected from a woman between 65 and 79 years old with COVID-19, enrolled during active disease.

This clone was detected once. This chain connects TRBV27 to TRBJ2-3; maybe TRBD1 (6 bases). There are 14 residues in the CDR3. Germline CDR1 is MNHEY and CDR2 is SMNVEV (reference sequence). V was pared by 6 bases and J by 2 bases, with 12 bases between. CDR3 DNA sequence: TGTGCCAGCAGCCGCAGGGGACCCACAGATACGCAGTATTTT. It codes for CASSRRGPTDTQYF.

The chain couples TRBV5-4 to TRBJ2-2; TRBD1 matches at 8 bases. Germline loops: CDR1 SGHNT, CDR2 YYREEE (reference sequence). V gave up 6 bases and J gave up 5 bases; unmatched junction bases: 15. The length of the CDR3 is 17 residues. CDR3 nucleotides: TGTGCCAGCAACCCTGACGCCGGGACAGGCATAACCGGGGAGCTGTTTTTT. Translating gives CASNPDAGTGITGELFF.

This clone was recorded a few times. In DNA form, the CDR3 reads TGTGCCAGCAGCCAAGTCTCTCGGGTTATGGGACAGGGCACAGATACGCAGTATTTT. It encodes CASSQVSRVMGQGTDTQYF. The rearrangement links TRBV3-1 (or the pseudogene TRBV3-2) to TRBJ2-3, with 8 bases aligning to TRBD1. Germline V gene lookup returns CDR1 LGHDT and CDR2 YNNKEL (reference sequence). The CDR3 consists of 19 residues. V lost 1 base, J lost 1 base, and 13 bases stayed unmatched.

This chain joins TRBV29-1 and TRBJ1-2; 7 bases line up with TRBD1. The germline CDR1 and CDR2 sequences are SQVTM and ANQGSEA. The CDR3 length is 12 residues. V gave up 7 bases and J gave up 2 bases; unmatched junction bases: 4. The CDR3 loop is CSGGDRNYGYTF. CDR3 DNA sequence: TGCAGCGGGGGGGACAGAAACTATGGCTACACCTTC.

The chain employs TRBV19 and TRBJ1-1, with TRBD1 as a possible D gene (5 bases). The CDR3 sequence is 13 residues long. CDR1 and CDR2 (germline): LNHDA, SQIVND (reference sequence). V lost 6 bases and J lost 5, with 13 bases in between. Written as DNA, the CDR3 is TGTGCCAGTAGAATTCTTAGGGGAACTGAAGCTTTCTTT. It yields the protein CASRILRGTEAFF. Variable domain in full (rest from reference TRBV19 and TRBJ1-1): DGGITQSPKYLFRKEGQNVTLSCEQNLNHDAMYWYRQDPGQGLRLIYYSQIVNDFQKGDIAEGYSVSREKKESFPLTVTSAQKNPTAFYLCASRILRGTEAFFGQGTRLTVV.

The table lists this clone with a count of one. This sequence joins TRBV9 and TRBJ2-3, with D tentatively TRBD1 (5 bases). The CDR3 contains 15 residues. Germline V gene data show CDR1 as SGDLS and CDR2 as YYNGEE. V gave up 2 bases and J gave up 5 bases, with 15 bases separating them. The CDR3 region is CASSVFTQGIDTQYF. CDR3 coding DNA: TGTGCCAGCAGCGTTTTCACCCAGGGAATAGATACGCAGTATTTT.

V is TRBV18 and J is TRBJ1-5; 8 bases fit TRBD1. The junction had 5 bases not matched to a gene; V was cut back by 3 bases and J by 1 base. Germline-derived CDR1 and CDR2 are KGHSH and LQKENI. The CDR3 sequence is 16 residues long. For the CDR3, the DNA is TGTGCCAGCTCACCGGCCCAGGGGGCGAGCAATCAGCCCCAGCATTTT. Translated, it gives CASSPAQGASNQPQHF.

Here the CDR3 reads CASTVVEGGIYGYTF. The CDR3 nucleotides are TGTGCCAGCACTGTTGTTGAGGGTGGGATCTATGGCTACACCTTC. The chain recombines TRBV7-2 with TRBJ1-2; no firm D call. CDR1 is SGHTA and CDR2 is FQGNSA in the germline V gene. The CDR3 is 15 amino acids. Between the trimmed V and J ends, which lost 7 bases and 4 bases, there was a span of 19 bases.

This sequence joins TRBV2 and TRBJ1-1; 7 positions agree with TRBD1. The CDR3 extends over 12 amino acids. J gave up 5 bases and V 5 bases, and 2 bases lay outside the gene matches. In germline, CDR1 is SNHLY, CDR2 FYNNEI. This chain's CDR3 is CASSSQGTEAFF. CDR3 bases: TGTGCCAGCAGTTCACAGGGGACTGAAGCTTTCTTT. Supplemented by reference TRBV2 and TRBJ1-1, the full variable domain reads EPEVTQTPSHQVTQMGQEVILRCVPISNHLYFYWYRQILGQKVEFLVSFYNNEISEKSEIFDDQFSVERPDGSNFTLKIRSTKLEDSAMYFCASSSQGTEAFFGQGTRLTVV.

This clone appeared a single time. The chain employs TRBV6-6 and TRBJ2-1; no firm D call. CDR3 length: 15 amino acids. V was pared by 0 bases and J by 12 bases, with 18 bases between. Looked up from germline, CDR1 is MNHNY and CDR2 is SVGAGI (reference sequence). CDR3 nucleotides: TGTGCCAGCAGTTACTCTATTCAGACTGGTATCGGGCAGTTCTTC. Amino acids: CASSYSIQTGIGQFF.

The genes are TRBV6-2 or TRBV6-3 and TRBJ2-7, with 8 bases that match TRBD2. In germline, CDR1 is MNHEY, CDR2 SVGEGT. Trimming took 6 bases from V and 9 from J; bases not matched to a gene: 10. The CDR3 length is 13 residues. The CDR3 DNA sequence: TGTGCCAGCAGCGTACGGGGGGGGCATGGGCAGTACTTC. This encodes CASSVRGGHGQYF.

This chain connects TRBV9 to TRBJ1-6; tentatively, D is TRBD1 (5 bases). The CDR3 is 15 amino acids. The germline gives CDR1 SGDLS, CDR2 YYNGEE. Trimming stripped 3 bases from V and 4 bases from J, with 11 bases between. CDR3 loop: CASSDRREYNSPLHF. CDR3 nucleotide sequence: TGTGCCAGCAGCGACAGGAGAGAGTATAATTCACCCCTCCACTTT.

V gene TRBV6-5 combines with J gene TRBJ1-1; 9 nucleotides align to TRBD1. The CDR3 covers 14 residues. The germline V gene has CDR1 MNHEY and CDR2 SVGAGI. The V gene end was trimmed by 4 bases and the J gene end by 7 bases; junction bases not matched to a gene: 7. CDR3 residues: CASSSPGQGVEAFF. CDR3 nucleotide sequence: TGTGCCAGCAGTTCCCCGGGACAGGGTGTTGAAGCTTTCTTT.

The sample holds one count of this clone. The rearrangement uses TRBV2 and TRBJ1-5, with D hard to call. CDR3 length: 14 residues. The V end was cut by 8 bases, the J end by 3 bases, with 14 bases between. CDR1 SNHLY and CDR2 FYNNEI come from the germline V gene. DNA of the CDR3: TGTGCCAGCCGGGAAAGACACCCCAATCAGCCCCAGCATTTT. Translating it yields CASRERHPNQPQHF.

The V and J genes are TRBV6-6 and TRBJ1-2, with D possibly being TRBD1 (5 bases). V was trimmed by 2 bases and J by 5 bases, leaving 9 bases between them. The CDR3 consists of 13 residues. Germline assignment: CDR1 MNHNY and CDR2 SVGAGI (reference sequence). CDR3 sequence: CASSYDREYGYTF. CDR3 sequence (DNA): TGTGCCAGCAGTTACGACAGAGAGTATGGCTACACCTTC.

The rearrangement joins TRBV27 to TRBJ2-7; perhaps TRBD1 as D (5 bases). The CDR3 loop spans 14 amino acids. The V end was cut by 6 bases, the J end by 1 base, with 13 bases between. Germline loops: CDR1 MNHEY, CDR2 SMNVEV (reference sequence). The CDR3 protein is CASRVFRGSYEQYF. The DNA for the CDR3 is TGTGCCAGCAGGGTTTTTAGGGGATCCTACGAGCAGTACTTC.

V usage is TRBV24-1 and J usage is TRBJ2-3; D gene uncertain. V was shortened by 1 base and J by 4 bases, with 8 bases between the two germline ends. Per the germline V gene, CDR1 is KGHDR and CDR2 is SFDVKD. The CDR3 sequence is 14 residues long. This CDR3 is CATSDFYRADTQYF. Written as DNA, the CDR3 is TGTGCCACCAGTGATTTCTACAGAGCAGATACGCAGTATTTT.

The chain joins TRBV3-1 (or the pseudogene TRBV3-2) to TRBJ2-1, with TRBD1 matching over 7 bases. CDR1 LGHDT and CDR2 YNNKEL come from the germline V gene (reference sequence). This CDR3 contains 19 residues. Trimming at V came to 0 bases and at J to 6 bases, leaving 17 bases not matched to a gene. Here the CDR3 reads CASSQELWDSPGAGNEQFF. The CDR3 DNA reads TGTGCCAGCAGCCAAGAATTATGGGACAGCCCAGGGGCTGGCAATGAGCAGTTCTTC.